Reported below is one TCR beta chain. The target antigen is unknown. Treatment meaning: roughly 18 received Ad26.COV2.S at low or high dose, single or two shots; about 5 received placebo; per-sample allocation not given. Repertoires come from day 63 after the first vaccine or placebo injection. The repertoire was sequenced with immunoSEQ multiplex PCR; TCRdb's copy has only in-frame clones and lacks some. The sample carries 290,000 or so clones, 87% recorded once. Germline CDR1 and CDR2: SGHNT and YENEEA. The CDR3 covers 15 residues. The ends lost 0 bases at V and 10 bases at J; junction bases unmatched: 5. The data belong to a study of Ad26.COV2.S vaccination and SARS-CoV-2 variants. Study findings and constraints: Vaccinated and placebo-treated recipients had similar non-spike TCR breadth.

This TCR was recovered from a person between 18 and 65 years old who received the Ad26.COV2.S COVID-19 vaccine or a placebo. This chain links TRBV11-3 with TRBJ2-3, with 12 bases that match TRBD2. The sequencing here drew on peripheral blood, taken in a trial of Ad26.COV2.S vaccine versus placebo. The CDR3 region has the DNA TGTGCCAGCAGCTTAGAGGCTAGCGGGAGGGTGGCGCAGTATTTT. This codes for CASSLEASGRVAQYF.